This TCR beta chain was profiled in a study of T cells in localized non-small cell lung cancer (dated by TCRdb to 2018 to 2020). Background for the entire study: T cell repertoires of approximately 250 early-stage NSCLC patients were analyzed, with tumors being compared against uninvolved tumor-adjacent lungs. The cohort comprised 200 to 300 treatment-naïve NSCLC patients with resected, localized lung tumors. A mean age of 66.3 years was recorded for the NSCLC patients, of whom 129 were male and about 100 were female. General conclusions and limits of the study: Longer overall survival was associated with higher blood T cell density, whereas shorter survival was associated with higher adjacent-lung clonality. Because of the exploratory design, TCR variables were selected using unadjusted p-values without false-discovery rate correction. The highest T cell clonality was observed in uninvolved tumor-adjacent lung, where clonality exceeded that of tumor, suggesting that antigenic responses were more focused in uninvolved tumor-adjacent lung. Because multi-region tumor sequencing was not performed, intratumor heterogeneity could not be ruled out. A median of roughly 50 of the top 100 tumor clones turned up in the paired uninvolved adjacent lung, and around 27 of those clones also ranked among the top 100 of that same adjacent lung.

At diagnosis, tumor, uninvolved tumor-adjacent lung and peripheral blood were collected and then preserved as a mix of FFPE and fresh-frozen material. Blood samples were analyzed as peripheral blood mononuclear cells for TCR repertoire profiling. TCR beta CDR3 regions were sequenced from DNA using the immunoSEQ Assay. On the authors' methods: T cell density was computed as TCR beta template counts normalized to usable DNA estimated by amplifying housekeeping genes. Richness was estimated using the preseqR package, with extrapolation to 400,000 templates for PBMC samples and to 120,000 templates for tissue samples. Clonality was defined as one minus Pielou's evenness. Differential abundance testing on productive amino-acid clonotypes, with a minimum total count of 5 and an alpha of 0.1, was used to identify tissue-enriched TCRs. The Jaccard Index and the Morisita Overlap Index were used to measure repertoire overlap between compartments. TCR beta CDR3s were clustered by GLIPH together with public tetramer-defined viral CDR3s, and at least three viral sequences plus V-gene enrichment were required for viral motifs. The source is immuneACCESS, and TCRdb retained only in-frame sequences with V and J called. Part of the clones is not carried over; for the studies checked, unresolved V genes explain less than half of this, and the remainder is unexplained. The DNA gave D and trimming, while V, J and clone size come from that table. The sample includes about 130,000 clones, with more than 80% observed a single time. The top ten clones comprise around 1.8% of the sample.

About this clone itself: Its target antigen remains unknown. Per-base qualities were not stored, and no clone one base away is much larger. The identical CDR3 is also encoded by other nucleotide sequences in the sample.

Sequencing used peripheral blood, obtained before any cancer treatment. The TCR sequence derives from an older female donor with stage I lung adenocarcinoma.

The DNA sequence is given as TGCGCCAGCAGCTTGGCCGGGGCCGGTACTGAAGCTTTCTTT. It specifies CASSLAGAGTEAFF. The chain uses TRBV5-1 and TRBJ1-1; the D region possibly corresponds to TRBD1 (5 bases align). The CDR3 contains 14 residues, cysteine and phenylalanine counted. Left in the record is the CDR3 DNA by itself, 42 bases read in frame from the first base. From the germline V gene, CDR1 is SGHRS and CDR2 is YFSETQ. The V and J ends are trimmed by 0 bases and 5 bases, leaving 11 bases between them.